This T cell receptor beta chain is drawn from a study of CD4+ T cells in melanoma (dated by TCRdb to between 2021 and 2024). About the full investigation: Neoantigen-specific CD4+ T cells in human melanoma were investigated in the study. On the study overall, not on this receptor specifically: Neoantigen-specific CD4+ T cells in melanoma were reported to show diverse differentiation states. The report described a correlation between neoantigen-specific CD4+ T cells and the function of CD8+ T cells, macrophages and B cells.

This clone was seen only a few times. The clone's antigen remains unknown. Base qualities are not at hand, and no much larger clone is one base apart. The donors were people with melanoma. Libraries were prepared through the immunoSEQ multiplex PCR assay. In its TCRdb copy, this immuneACCESS table keeps in-frame sequences only and misses some clones. Where compared with another copy, unresolved V genes explain less than half of these, and the others have no known cause. The sample table records 9,000 to 13,000 clones; over 60% of these occur just once. Around 21% of the sample belongs to the ten largest clones. This TCR came from a human donor with melanoma. The sequenced material came from cells from a culture (not recorded whether cultured in vitro).

The nucleotide sequence is TGTGCCAGCGTTCCTAGCGGGGGGGTGCAAGAGACCCAGTACTTC. Translated, this is CASVPSGGVQETQYF. The rearranged chain carries TRBV25-1 and TRBJ2-5, with 12 bases aligning to TRBD2. Trimming accounts for 8 bases at V and 2 bases at J, while the number of junction bases matched to no gene is 6. Reading from cysteine to phenylalanine, the CDR3 counts 15 amino acids. Only the CDR3 DNA is retained, 45 bases long and in frame from the first base. The germline V gene supplies CDR1 MGHDK and CDR2 SYGVNS.